The entry below gives a single T cell receptor beta chain sequence along with its context. This record comes from a study of shared clonotypes between healthy human individuals. Every unsorted PBMC PCR replicate was loaded with about 300 ng DNA, tens of thousands of T cell genomes. Scientists sequenced DNA from unsorted PBMC on ten immunoSEQ deep assay plates. Only in-frame clones appear in the TCRdb table, and some are missing; sequencing was by immunoSEQ multiplex PCR. The sample comprises about half a million clones, 81% of which are singletons, and roughly 13% rests with the top ten. The V gene lost 4 bases and the J gene lost 5 bases, with 5 bases spanning the gap. This CDR3 is built from 10 residues. Per the germline V gene, CDR1 is DFQATT and CDR2 is SNEGSKA (reference sequence).

The source material was PBMCs. This clonotype was obtained from a woman in her thirties or forties in good health. Some clones in this sample may be carry-over from other donors' samples. This chain uses TRBV20-1 with TRBJ2-5; D gene uncertain. CDR3: CSATRETQYF. DNA of the CDR3: TGCAGTGCTACTCGGGAGACCCAGTACTTC.